The T cell receptor beta chain described here comes from a study of T cells in Graves' hyperthyroidism and ophthalmopathy (dated by TCRdb to between 2019 and 2020). Background on the whole study: Peripheral blood was collected at initial diagnosis, before any treatment. To identify distinguishing TCR V-J signatures, a discovery cohort of about 100 patients was used, comprising 40 to 45 with Graves' ophthalmopathy and around 57 with stable Graves' hyperthyroidism. Prospective prediction of ophthalmopathy was tested in an independent validation cohort consisting of about 20 hyperthyroidism patients and more than 15 patients who later progressed to ophthalmopathy. The 100 discovery patients were randomly divided into training and test sets at a 7:3 ratio. The study also compared thyroid tissue and blood T-cell repertoires from several Graves' hyperthyroidism patients. After blood sampling, hyperthyroidism patients were treated with methimazole at a starting dose of 30 mg daily, and ophthalmopathy patients were treated with high-dose intravenous methylprednisolone. The paper reports TCR Vbeta CDR3 sequencing of 140 or so peripheral blood samples: around 41 ophthalmopathy, over 70 hyperthyroidism and 17 progressor patients.

Remarks on this clonotype: Its antigen has not been determined. Qualities for individual bases were not recorded, and no much larger clone is one base off.

What the study reported, not specific to this receptor: Blood samples also contained most of the expanded thyroid clonotypes (frequency above 0.001), which suggests that blood repertoires may reflect thyroid immune responses. Ophthalmopathy was separated from stable hyperthyroidism by a 13 V-J signature model, with around 90% sensitivity and 81% to 82% specificity obtained in cross-validation and 80%/75% obtained in testing. In validation, the model predicted progression to ophthalmopathy with approximately 69% sensitivity and around 72% specificity, a median of approximately 6.5 months before onset. Sample size was not statistically predetermined, and investigators were not blinded to group allocation.

Amplification of TCR beta CDR3 regions was carried out from RNA transcripts. The TCR CDR3 was subjected to a first round of RT-PCR using the HTBI primer set and the Qiagen OneStep RT-PCR kit. A second multiplex PCR round built the libraries, followed by size selection and purification. Paired-end sequencing of the libraries was performed with 100 bp reads on an Illumina HiSeq2000. As for the original processing: SOAPnuke was used to process the raw data, throwing out any read that contained adapters or uncalled bases, had a mean Phred below 15, or lacked an exact constant-primer or identifier match. COPE v1.2.5 was used to merge the high-quality paired reads, and each unique nucleotide sequence was defined as a clonotype. Clonotypes were aligned to IMGT TRBV, TRBD and TRBJ reference segments using MiTCR v1.1. Only V-J combinations with frequency above 0.0001, covering 99.2% of repertoires, were analysed. A TCS score was defined as the ratio between F50 (clonal expansion) and ExV (chaos), using BLOSUM62-based TCRdist between CDR3 peptides within each V-J. Welch's t-statistics and random forest reduced roughly 530 V-J features to about 12, which were used in a naive Bayes classifier (R e1071). Through fastp at Q25 and MiXCR, TCRdb rebuilt clones from the public reads, retaining in-frame beta chains. Records with the same CDR3 protein are collapsed into one entry carrying the most frequent genes and DNA. TCRdb, not the original authors, processed these V and J calls. For this sample the table gives 600,000 to 850,000 distinct CDR3 sequences, of which 18% were detected only once. The ten largest clones add up to over 15% of the sample.

Hyperthyroidism patients were newly diagnosed, had a disease duration of under 2 months, and were aged 18 to 65 years. Patients with uncontrolled infections, other autoimmune diseases, pregnancy or lactation were excluded. Clinical symptoms, serum thyroxine and TRAb, thyroid ultrasound, and orbital computed tomography formed the basis for the diagnoses. Blood from progressor patients was drawn when they were first diagnosed with hyperthyroidism, before any ophthalmopathy symptoms appeared. Ficoll-Paque density gradient centrifugation was used to isolate PBMCs from 8.5 to 10 ml of fresh peripheral blood. Patients classed as progressors first received a Graves' hyperthyroidism diagnosis and then went on to develop ophthalmopathy during follow-up. Total RNA was extracted with Trizol reagent, and quality was checked on an Agilent 2100 Bioanalyzer. This clonotype was sampled from a woman aged 50 to 60 with Graves' hyperthyroidism that later progressed to Graves' ophthalmopathy. Sequencing input: blood.

The bases read TGTGCCAGCAGGGTGCGTCGGATCACCGCCACTGAAGCTTTCTTT. Its protein reads: CASRVRRITATEAFF. In this chain, TRBV2 is recombined with TRBJ1-1, with no confident D gene call. Trimming at the junction amounts to 6 bases on V and 4 bases on J, and the germline ends lie 18 bases apart. The CDR3 starts with the cysteine, ends with the phenylalanine, and has 15 residues. The entry retains the CDR3 DNA only, 45 bases that are in frame from base 1. CDR1 is given as SNHLY and CDR2 as FYNNEI, both from the germline V gene.